A selection of T cell receptor beta chains follows, all from one sample in a study of blood T cell repertoires in COVID-19. TCRdb keeps only in-frame clones here, not all; method: immunoSEQ multiplex PCR. The table shows several thousand clones, with roughly 88% occurring only once. The sequencing input was peripheral blood. The origin of the receptors is a woman aged 45-65 years with active or convalescent COVID-19. Each CDR3 is given with its conserved first and last residue. The D gene is left open where the match is weak. The size of a clone is reported for some rows only, either as once, few or many, or as a class for expanded clones.

CDR3 DNA,CDR3 protein,V gene,D gene,J gene,clone size
TGTGCCAGCAGCGCGGGGGGCGGCGCCTCTACTTCTAACTATGGCTACACCTTC,CASSAGGGASTSNYGYTF,TRBV9,NA,TRBJ1-2,NA
TGCGCCAGCAGCTTCTCTAGCGGGGGGGTTACAGAGACCCAGTACTTC,CASSFSSGGVTETQYF,TRBV5-1,TRBD2,TRBJ2-5,once
TGTGCCAGCAGGCGGTTCGGCACTGAAGCTTTCTTT,CASRRFGTEAFF,TRBV28,NA,TRBJ1-1,NA
TGTGCCAGCGCTAAGGAAGGGGCGACTGAAGCTTTCTTT,CASAKEGATEAFF,TRBV28,NA,TRBJ1-1,NA
TGTGCCAGCAGCTTGGTCCAGACAACCTCTAACTATGGCTACACCTTC,CASSLVQTTSNYGYTF,TRBV5-6,NA,TRBJ1-2,NA
TGTGCCAGCAGCCCGACAGAACTGAGCTCCTACAATGAGCAGTTCTTC,CASSPTELSSYNEQFF,TRBV7-9,NA,TRBJ2-1,NA
TGTGCCAGCAGCTCGGACAGGAAATGCAATGAGCAGTTCTTC,CASSSDRKCNEQFF,TRBV6-7,TRBD1,TRBJ2-1,NA
TGTGCCAGCAGTTTAACAGGGTTGAACACTGAAGCTTTCTTT,CASSLTGLNTEAFF,TRBV28,NA,TRBJ1-1,NA
TGTGCCAGTAGTAGAGGGAATAGCAATCAGCCCCAGCATTTT,CASSRGNSNQPQHF,TRBV19,NA,TRBJ1-5,NA
TGTGCCAGCAGCCGGACAGGGGAGGTGAACATTCAGTACTTC,CASSRTGEVNIQYF,TRBV6-2/TRBV6-3,TRBD1,TRBJ2-4,once
TGTGCCAGCAGCCCACCCCGGAGTGAGCAGTTCTTC,CASSPPRSEQFF,TRBV7-2,NA,TRBJ2-1,NA
TGTGCCAGCAGTTACGGACAGAACAATTCACCCCTCCACTTT,CASSYGQNNSPLHF,TRBV6-2/TRBV6-3,NA,TRBJ1-6,once
TGTGCCTTCCGACTCCCCCCGGGACAACCGCATCAGCCCCAGCATTTT,CAFRLPPGQPHQPQHF,TRBV30,NA,TRBJ1-5,NA
TGTGCCAGCAGCTTAGGTTTGCTAGCGAGATCCACAGATACGCAGTATTTT,CASSLGLLARSTDTQYF,TRBV7-2,NA,TRBJ2-3,NA
TGTGCCAGTAGGGGCGGGAGCTCCTACAATGAGCAGTTCTTC,CASRGGSSYNEQFF,TRBV19,TRBD2,TRBJ2-1,NA
TGTGCCAGCAGTTCAACCCGAACTAGCTACGAGCAGTACTTC,CASSSTRTSYEQYF,TRBV6-5,NA,TRBJ2-7,NA
TGTGCCAGTAGTATAGCAGGGGCTTATGGCTACACCTTC,CASSIAGAYGYTF,TRBV19,NA,TRBJ1-2,NA
TGTGCCAGCAGCCCCCGAGGCGGGCAGTCCTATGGCTACACCTTC,CASSPRGGQSYGYTF,TRBV11-3,NA,TRBJ1-2,NA
TGTGCCAGTAGCAAGCGCACAGATACGCAGTATTTT,CASSKRTDTQYF,TRBV19,NA,TRBJ2-3,NA
TGTGCCAGCAGCAGGGACAGGGGTGGAAACACCATATATTTT,CASSRDRGGNTIYF,TRBV6-6,TRBD1,TRBJ1-3,NA
TGTGCCAGCTCCCAGGCGAGGGCAGGGGTGAGGGGAAATGAAAAACTGTTTTTT,CASSQARAGVRGNEKLFF,TRBV9,NA,TRBJ1-4,once
TGTGCCAGCAGCGTAGCCGGGACAGCCTACGAGCAGTACTTC,CASSVAGTAYEQYF,TRBV9,TRBD1,TRBJ2-7,NA
TGTGCCAGCTCACCACACGTCGAGCAGCCCCAGCATTTT,CASSPHVEQPQHF,TRBV18,NA,TRBJ1-5,NA
TGTGCCAGCAGTCAGGACAGGATGAACACTGAAGCTTTCTTT,CASSQDRMNTEAFF,TRBV25-1,TRBD1,TRBJ1-1,NA
TGTGCCAGCAGCCCCCCCCCTCACAATGAGCAGTTCTTC,CASSPPPHNEQFF,TRBV7-9,NA,TRBJ2-1,NA
TGTGCCAGTAGATTAACAGGGTCGGTTGGCTACACCTTC,CASRLTGSVGYTF,TRBV19,NA,TRBJ1-2,NA
TGTGCCAGCAGCTTGGGGGATGGGACTAGGTCACCCCTCCACTTT,CASSLGDGTRSPLHF,TRBV5-4,NA,TRBJ1-6,NA
TGTGCCAGCGGCCACAGGGGGCATAACACCGGGGAGCTGTTTTTT,CASGHRGHNTGELFF,TRBV7-2,TRBD1,TRBJ2-2,once
TGTGCCAGTAGCGGACAGGGGGGCACTGAAGCTTTCTTT,CASSGQGGTEAFF,TRBV19,TRBD1,TRBJ1-1,NA
TGTGCCTCCCAGAGGGGGGGGGCCACAGATACGCAGTATTTT,CASQRGGATDTQYF,TRBV19,NA,TRBJ2-3,NA
TGTGCCAGCAGTTCATCCGGGACTTTGGCCAAAAACATTCAGTACTTC,CASSSSGTLAKNIQYF,TRBV28,NA,TRBJ2-4,few
TGTGCCTGGAGTGAGGGACAGGGGCCTGGCTACACCTTC,CAWSEGQGPGYTF,TRBV30,TRBD1,TRBJ1-2,NA
TGTGCCAGCAGCCATGGAGGGACAGGGGCCAATTCACCCCTCCACTTT,CASSHGGTGANSPLHF,TRBV3-1/TRBV3-2,TRBD1,TRBJ1-6,NA
TGTGCCAGTAGTCGCCCGGGAGGATCAGATACGCAGTATTTT,CASSRPGGSDTQYF,TRBV19,TRBD2,TRBJ2-3,NA
TGTGCCAGCAGCCCCACTGGCGGGGGTTACAATGAGCAGTTCTTC,CASSPTGGGYNEQFF,TRBV7-8,TRBD2,TRBJ2-1,NA
TGTGCCAGCAGCTTGCCCCATACAGGGGGAGCTTTCTTT,CASSLPHTGGAFF,TRBV7-9,TRBD1,TRBJ1-1,NA
TGTGCCAGCAGCCCTCGAAAGTTAGCGGGGGGGCATGAGCAGTTCTTC,CASSPRKLAGGHEQFF,TRBV7-9,TRBD2,TRBJ2-1,few
TGTGCTACCTCGGGACAGGGAGATGAAAAACTGTTTTTT,CATSGQGDEKLFF,TRBV7-7,TRBD1,TRBJ1-4,NA
TGTGCCAGCAGTTTTGAAACAGGGGGTCAGCCCCAGCATTTT,CASSFETGGQPQHF,TRBV28,TRBD1,TRBJ1-5,NA
TGTGCCAGCAGTGGACGAAAGACAGAAGCGAGCAATCAGCCCCAGCATTTT,CASSGRKTEASNQPQHF,TRBV6-1,NA,TRBJ1-5,once
TGTGCCAGCAGCTCGTCCCCCTCCTACGAGCAGTACTTC,CASSSSPSYEQYF,TRBV7-2,NA,TRBJ2-7,NA
TGTGCCAGTATCAGGACAAGGATGATGAACACTGAAGCTTTCTTT,CASIRTRMMNTEAFF,TRBV2,NA,TRBJ1-1,once
TGTGCCAGCAGCCCCGGGACAGGGGCCGCCGGGGATACGCAGTATTTT,CASSPGTGAAGDTQYF,TRBV6-2/TRBV6-3,TRBD1,TRBJ2-3,NA
TGTGCCAGCAGTTGGACAGACCCATACAATGAGCAGTTCTTC,CASSWTDPYNEQFF,TRBV27,NA,TRBJ2-1,NA
TGTGCCACCAGTGCTCCGGGACAGGGGGTCGAGCAGTACTTC,CATSAPGQGVEQYF,TRBV24-1,TRBD1,TRBJ2-7,NA
TGTGCCAGCAGCCCAGGACAGGGATGGAACGAGCAGTACTTC,CASSPGQGWNEQYF,TRBV11-3,TRBD1,TRBJ2-7,NA
TGCGCCAGCAGTCAATCACCAGCAGGGAGGGGGGGGAGCTCCTATAATTCACCCCTCCACTTT,CASSQSPAGRGGSSYNSPLHF,TRBV23-1,NA,TRBJ1-6,NA